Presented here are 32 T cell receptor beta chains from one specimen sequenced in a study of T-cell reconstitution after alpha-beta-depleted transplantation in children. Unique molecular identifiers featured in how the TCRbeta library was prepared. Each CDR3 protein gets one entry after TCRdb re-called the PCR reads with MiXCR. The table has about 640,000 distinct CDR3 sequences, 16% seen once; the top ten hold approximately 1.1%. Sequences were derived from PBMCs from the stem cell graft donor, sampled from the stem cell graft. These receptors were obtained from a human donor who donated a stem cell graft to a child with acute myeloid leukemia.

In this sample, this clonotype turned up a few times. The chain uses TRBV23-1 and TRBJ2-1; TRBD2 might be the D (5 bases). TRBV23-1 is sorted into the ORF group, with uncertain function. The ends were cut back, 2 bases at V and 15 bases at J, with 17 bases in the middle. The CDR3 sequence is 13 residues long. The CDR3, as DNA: TGCGCCAGCAGTCAAGGGCGTTGGACTGGTTGGTTCTTC. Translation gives CASSQGRWTGWFF.

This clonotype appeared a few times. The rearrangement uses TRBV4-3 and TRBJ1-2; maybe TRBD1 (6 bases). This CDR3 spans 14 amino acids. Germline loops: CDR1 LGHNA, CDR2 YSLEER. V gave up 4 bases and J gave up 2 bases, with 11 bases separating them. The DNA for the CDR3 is TGCGCCAGCAGCCCCACCGACAGGAACTATGGCTACACCTTC. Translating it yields CASSPTDRNYGYTF.

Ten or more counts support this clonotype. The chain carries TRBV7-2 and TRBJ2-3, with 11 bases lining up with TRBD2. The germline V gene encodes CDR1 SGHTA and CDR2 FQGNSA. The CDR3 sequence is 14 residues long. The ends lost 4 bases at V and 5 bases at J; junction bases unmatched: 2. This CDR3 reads CASSSGLAVDTQYF. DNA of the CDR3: TGTGCCAGCAGCTCGGGACTAGCGGTAGATACGCAGTATTTT.

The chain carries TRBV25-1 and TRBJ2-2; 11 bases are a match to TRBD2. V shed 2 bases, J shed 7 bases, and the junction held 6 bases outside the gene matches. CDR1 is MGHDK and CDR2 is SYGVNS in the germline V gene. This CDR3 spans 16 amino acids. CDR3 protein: CASSERASGGHGELFF. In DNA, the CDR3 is TGTGCCAGCAGTGAAAGGGCTAGCGGGGGGCACGGGGAGCTGTTTTTT.

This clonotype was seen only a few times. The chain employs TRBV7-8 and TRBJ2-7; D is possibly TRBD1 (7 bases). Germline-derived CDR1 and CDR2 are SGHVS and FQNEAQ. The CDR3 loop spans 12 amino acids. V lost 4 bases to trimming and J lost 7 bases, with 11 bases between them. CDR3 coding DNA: TGTGCCAGCAGCTCAGGGGGAGGAGAGCAGTACGTC. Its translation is CASSSGGGEQYV.

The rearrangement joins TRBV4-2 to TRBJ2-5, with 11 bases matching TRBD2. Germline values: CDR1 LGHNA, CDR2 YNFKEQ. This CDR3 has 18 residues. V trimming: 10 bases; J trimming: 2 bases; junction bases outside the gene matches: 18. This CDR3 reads CAMGPLAGGNVWQETQYF. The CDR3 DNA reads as TGTGCCATGGGCCCTTTAGCGGGGGGGAATGTATGGCAAGAGACCCAGTACTTC.

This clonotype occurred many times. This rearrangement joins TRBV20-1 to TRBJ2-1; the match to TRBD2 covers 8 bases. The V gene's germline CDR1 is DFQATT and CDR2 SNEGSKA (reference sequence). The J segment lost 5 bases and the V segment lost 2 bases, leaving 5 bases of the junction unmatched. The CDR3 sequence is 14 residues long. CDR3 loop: CSARRPGGNNEQFF. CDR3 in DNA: TGCAGTGCTAGAAGGCCGGGGGGGAACAATGAGCAGTTCTTC.

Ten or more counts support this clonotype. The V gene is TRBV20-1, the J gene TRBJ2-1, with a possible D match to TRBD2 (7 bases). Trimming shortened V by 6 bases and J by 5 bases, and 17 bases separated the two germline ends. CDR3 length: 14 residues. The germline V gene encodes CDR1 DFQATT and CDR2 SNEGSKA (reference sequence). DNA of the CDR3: TGCAGTGCAATTGGGGGGGGGCCCAACAATGAGCAGTTCTTC. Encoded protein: CSAIGGGPNNEQFF.

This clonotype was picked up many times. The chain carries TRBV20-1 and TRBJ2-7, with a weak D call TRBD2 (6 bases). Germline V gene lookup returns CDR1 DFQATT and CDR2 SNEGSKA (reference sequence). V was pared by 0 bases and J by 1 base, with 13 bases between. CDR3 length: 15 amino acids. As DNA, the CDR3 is TGCAGTGCTAGAGAGGCCGGGAGCGTATCCTACGAGCAGTACTTC. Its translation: CSAREAGSVSYEQYF.

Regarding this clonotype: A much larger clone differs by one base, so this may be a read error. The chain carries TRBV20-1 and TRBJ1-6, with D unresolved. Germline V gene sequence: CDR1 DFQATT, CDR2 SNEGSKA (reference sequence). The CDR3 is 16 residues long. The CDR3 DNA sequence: TGCTGTGCTACCTTGGTGGTGGGCTCCTATAATTCACCCCTCCACTTT. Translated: CCATLVVGSYNSPLHF.

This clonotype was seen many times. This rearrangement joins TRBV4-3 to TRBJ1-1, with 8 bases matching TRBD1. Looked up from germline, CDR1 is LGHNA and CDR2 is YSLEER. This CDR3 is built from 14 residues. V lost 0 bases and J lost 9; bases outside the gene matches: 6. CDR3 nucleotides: TGCGCCAGCAGCCAAGATTTGGACAGGGCGAAAGCTTTCTTT. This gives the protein CASSQDLDRAKAFF.

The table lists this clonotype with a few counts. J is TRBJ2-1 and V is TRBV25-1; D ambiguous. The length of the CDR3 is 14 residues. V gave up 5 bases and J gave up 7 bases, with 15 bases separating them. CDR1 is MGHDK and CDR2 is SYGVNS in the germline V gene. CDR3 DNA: TGTGCCAGCAGTCCTCGCGGAGCCAAGAATGAGCAGTTCTTC. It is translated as CASSPRGAKNEQFF. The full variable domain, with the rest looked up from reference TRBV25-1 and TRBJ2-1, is EADIYQTPRYLVIGTGKKITLECSQTMGHDKMYWYQQDPGMELHLIHYSYGVNSTEKGDLSSESTVSRIRTEHFPLTLESARPSHTSQYLCASSPRGAKNEQFFGPGTRLTVL.

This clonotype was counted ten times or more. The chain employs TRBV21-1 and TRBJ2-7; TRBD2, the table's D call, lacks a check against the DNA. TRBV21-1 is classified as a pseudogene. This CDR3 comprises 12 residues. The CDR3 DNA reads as TGTGCCAGCAGCTTGAGGGACTACGAGCAGTACGTC. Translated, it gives CASSLRDYEQYV.

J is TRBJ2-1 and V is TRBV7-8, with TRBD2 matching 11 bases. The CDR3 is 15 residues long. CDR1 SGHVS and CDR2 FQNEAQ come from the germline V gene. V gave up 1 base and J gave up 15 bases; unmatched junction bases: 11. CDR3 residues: CASSLEIAGGAQGFF. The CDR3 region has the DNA TGTGCCAGCAGCTTAGAAATAGCGGGGGGGGCTCAGGGGTTCTTC.

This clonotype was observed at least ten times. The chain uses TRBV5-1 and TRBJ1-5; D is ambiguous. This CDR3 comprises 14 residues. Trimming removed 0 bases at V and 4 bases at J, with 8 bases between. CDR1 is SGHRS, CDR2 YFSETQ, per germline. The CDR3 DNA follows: TGCGCCAGCAGCTTGGTCGCGGGAAATCAGCCCCAGCATTTT. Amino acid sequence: CASSLVAGNQPQHF. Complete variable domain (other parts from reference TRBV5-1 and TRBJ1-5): KAGVTQTPRYLIKTRGQQVTLSCSPISGHRSVSWYQQTPGQGLQFLFEYFSETQRNKGNFPGRFSGRQFSNSRSEMNVSTLELGDSALYLCASSLVAGNQPQHFGDGTRLSIL.

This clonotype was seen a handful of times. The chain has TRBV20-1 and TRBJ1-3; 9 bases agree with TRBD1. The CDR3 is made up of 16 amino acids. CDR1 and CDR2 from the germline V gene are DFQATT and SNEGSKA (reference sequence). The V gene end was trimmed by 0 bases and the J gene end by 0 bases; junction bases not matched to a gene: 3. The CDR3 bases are TGCAGTGCTAGAGAAATGGGACAGGGCTCTGGAAACACCATATATTTT. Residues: CSAREMGQGSGNTIYF.

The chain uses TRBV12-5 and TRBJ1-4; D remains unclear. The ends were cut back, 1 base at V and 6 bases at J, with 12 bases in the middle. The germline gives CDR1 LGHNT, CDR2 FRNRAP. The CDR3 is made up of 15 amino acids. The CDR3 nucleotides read TGTGCTAGTGGTTTGGAAGACTTAGCCTATGAAAAACTGTTTTTT. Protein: CASGLEDLAYEKLFF.

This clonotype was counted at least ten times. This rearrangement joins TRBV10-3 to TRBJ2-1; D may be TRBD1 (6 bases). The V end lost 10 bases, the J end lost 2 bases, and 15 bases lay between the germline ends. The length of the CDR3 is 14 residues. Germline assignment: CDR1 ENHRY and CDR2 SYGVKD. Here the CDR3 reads CATWAGDTYNEQFF. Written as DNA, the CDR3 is TGTGCCACGTGGGCAGGGGATACCTACAATGAGCAGTTCTTC.

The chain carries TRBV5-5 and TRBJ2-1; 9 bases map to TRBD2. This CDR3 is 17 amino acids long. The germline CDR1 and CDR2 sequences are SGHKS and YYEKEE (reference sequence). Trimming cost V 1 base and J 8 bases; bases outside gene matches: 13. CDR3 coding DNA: TGTGCCAGCAGCTTGCCAAGGTCTAGCGGGGTGTTAGATGAGCAGTTCTTC. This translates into CASSLPRSSGVLDEQFF.

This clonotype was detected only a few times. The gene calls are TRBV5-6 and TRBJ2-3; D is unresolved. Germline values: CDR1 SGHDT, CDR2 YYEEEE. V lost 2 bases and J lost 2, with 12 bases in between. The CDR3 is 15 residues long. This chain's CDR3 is CASSFVRRTTDTQYF. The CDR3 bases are TGTGCCAGCAGCTTCGTTCGCAGGACCACAGATACGCAGTATTTT. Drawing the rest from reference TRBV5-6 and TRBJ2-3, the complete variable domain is DAGVTQSPTHLIKTRGQQVTLRCSPKSGHDTVSWYQQALGQGPQFIFQYYEEEERQRGNFPDRFSGHQFPNYSSELNVNALLLGDSALYLCASSFVRRTTDTQYFGPGTRLTVL.

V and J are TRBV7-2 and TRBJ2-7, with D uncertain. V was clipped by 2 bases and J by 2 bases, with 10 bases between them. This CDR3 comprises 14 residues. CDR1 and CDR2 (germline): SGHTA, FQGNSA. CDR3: CASSLMAPPYEQYV. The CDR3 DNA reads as TGTGCCAGCAGCTTAATGGCTCCTCCCTACGAGCAGTACGTC.

The CDR3 sequence: CASSLTVGLSYEQYV. As DNA, the CDR3 is TGCGCCAGCAGCTTGACGGTGGGTCTCTCCTACGAGCAGTACGTC. The V call is TRBV5-1, the J call TRBJ2-7, with unresolved D. The germline gives CDR1 SGHRS, CDR2 YFSETQ. Trimming took off 1 base at V and 0 bases at J, with 11 bases between the two ends. The CDR3 is 15 amino acids.

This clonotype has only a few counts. CDR3 sequence: CASSLPRGATNEKLFF. Here the CDR3 DNA reads TGTGCCAGCAGTTTGCCCAGGGGGGCAACTAATGAAAAACTGTTTTTT. The gene calls are TRBV28 and TRBJ1-4; 7 nucleotides line up with TRBD1. The germline CDR1 and CDR2 sequences are MDHEN and SYDVKM. The CDR3 has 16 amino acids. After removal of 3 bases from V and 0 bases from J, the junction contained 4 bases not matched to a gene.

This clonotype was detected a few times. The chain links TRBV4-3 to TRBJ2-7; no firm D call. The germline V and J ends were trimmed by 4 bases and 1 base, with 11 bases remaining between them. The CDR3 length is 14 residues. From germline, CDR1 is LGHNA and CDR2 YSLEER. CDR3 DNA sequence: TGCGCCAGCAGCCTACAGACATCTTCCTACGAGCAGTACTTC. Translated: CASSLQTSSYEQYF.

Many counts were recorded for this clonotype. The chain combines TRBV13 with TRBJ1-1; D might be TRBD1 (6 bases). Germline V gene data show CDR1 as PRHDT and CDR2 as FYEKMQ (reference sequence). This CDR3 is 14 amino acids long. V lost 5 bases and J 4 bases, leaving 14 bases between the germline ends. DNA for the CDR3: TGTGCCAGCAGCACGAGGACAGTCCGCACTGAAGCTTTCTTT. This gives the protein CASSTRTVRTEAFF. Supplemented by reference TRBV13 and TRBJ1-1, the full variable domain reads AAGVIQSPRHLIKEKRETATLKCYPIPRHDTVYWYQQGPGQDPQFLISFYEKMQSDKGSIPDRFSAQQFSDYHSELNMSSLELGDSALYFCASSTRTVRTEAFFGQGTRLTVV.

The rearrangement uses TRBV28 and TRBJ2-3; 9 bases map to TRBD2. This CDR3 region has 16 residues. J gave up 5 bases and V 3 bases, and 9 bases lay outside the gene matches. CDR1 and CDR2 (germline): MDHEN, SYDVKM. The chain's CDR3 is CASSLSAGGLRDTQYF. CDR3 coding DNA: TGTGCCAGCAGTTTGTCAGCGGGGGGCCTTCGAGATACGCAGTATTTT.

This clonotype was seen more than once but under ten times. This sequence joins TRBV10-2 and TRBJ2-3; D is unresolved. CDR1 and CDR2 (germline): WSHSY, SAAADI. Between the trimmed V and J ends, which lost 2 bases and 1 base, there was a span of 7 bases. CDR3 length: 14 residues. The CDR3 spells CASSEHRRTDTQYF. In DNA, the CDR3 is TGCGCCAGCAGTGAGCACAGACGCACAGATACGCAGTATTTT.

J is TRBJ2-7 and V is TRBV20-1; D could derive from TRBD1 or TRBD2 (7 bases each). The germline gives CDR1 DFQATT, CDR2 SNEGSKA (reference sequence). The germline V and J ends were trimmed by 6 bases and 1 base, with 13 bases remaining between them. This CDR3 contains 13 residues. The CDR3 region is CSARGGPSYEQYF. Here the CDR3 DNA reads TGCAGTGCCAGGGGGGGCCCGTCCTACGAGCAGTACTTC.

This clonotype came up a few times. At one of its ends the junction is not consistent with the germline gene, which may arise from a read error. CDR3 nucleotides: TGTTCCAGCTCAAGAGACAGGGCGGGCTATGGCTACACCTTC. This translates into CSSSRDRAGYGYTF. The rearrangement links TRBV18 to TRBJ1-2; the match to TRBD1 covers 7 bases. Germline CDR1 and CDR2: KGHSH and LQKENI. CDR3 length: 14 residues.

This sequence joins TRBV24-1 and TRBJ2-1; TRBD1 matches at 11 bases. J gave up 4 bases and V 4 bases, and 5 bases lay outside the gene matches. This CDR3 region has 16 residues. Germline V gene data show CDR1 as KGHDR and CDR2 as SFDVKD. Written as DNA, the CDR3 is TGTGCCACCAGTGAGGCGGGACAGGGGGATTACAATGAGCAGTTCTTC. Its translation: CATSEAGQGDYNEQFF.

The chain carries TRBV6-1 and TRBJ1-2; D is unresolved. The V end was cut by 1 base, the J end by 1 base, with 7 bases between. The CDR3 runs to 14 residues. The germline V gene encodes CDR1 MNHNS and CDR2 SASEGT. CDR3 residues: CASSEGSLNYGYTF. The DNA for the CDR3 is TGTGCCAGCAGTGAAGGGTCCCTTAACTATGGCTACACCTTC.

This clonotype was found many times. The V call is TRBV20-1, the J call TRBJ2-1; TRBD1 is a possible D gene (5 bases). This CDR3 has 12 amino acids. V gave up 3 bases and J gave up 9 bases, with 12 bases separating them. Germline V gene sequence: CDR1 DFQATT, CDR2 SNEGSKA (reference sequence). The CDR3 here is CSASTQGSEQFF. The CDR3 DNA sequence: TGCAGTGCTAGCACCCAGGGAAGTGAGCAGTTCTTC.